The 21 T cell receptor beta chains listed next were all sequenced from one sample in a study of technical replicates of blood from several donors. Libraries were prepared by immunoSEQ multiplex PCR; TCRdb keeps only in-frame clonotypes and omits some of them. Here the sample spans 80,000 to 90,000 clones, 94% being singletons. Sequencing input: T cells isolated from PBMCs. The receptor set was obtained from a human donor in good health.

This clone has just one count. The chain employs TRBV10-2 and TRBJ2-1; 9 nucleotides line up with TRBD2. This CDR3 comprises 14 residues. Germline CDR1 reads WSHSY; CDR2 reads SAAADI. The J segment lost 4 bases and the V segment lost 5 bases, leaving 3 bases of the junction unmatched. The DNA for the CDR3 is TGCGCCAGCAGTAGTAGCGGGGGTTACAATGAGCAGTTCTTC. Amino acids: CASSSSGGYNEQFF.

V is TRBV18 and J is TRBJ2-1; TRBD2 matches at 9 bases. Per the germline V gene, CDR1 is KGHSH and CDR2 is LQKENI. The V segment lost 3 bases and the J segment 7 bases; nucleotides outside the gene matches: 10. This CDR3 is 16 amino acids long. The CDR3 protein is CASSPGGGRAQNEQFF. Written as DNA, the CDR3 is TGTGCCAGCTCACCGGGGGGCGGGAGGGCCCAGAATGAGCAGTTCTTC.

The chain couples TRBV7-9 to TRBJ1-5; no clear D gene. The CDR3 covers 14 residues. V was trimmed by 2 bases and J by 0 bases, leaving 5 bases between them. Germline CDR1 and CDR2: SEHNR and FQNEAQ (reference sequence). The CDR3 spells CASSLQNSNQPQHF. CDR3 nucleotides: TGTGCCAGCAGCTTACAAAATAGCAATCAGCCCCAGCATTTT.

The rearrangement joins TRBV7-8 to TRBJ2-5; 10 bases align to TRBD2. Unmatched junction bases numbered 17, after V lost 5 bases and J lost 5 bases. The length of the CDR3 is 18 residues. From germline, CDR1 is SGHVS and CDR2 FQNEAQ. The CDR3 is CASSQTAGGSRAAETQYF. The CDR3 DNA is TGTGCCAGCAGCCAGACAGCGGGAGGGTCTAGGGCCGCGGAGACCCAGTACTTC.

The chain carries TRBV2 and TRBJ2-7, with TRBD2 matching 13 bases. CDR1 is SNHLY, CDR2 FYNNEI, per germline. The V segment lost 4 bases and the J segment 7 bases; nucleotides outside the gene matches: 7. This CDR3 comprises 15 residues. CDR3 sequence reads: CASSAQTSGRREQYF. CDR3 coding DNA: TGTGCCAGCAGTGCCCAGACTAGCGGGAGGCGGGAGCAGTACTTC.

The rearrangement links TRBV2 to TRBJ2-7, with 9 bases lining up with TRBD2. The length of the CDR3 is 17 residues. Unmatched junction bases numbered 10, after V lost 4 bases and J lost 0 bases. Per germline, CDR1 SNHLY and CDR2 FYNNEI. CDR3 sequence: CASSGMLAGVNSYEQYF. The DNA for the CDR3 is TGTGCCAGCAGTGGGATGTTAGCGGGGGTGAACTCCTACGAGCAGTACTTC. Looking up the rest from reference TRBV2 and TRBJ2-7 gives the full variable domain: EPEVTQTPSHQVTQMGQEVILRCVPISNHLYFYWYRQILGQKVEFLVSFYNNEISEKSEIFDDQFSVERPDGSNFTLKIRSTKLEDSAMYFCASSGMLAGVNSYEQYFGPGTRLTVT.

This chain links TRBV5-1 with TRBJ2-5; a weak D match, TRBD1 (6 bases). There are 15 residues in the CDR3. With 0 bases removed from V and 5 bases from J, the gap between germline ends came to 14 bases. In germline, CDR1 is SGHRS, CDR2 YFSETQ. The CDR3 region is CASSLGLAQGETQYF. The CDR3 DNA sequence: TGCGCCAGCAGCTTGGGTCTCGCCCAGGGGGAGACCCAGTACTTC.

The V call is TRBV29-1, the J call TRBJ2-1, with 8 bases lining up with TRBD2. The CDR3 is 17 residues long. Germline V CDR1 and CDR2: SQVTM, ANQGSEA. V was pared by 6 bases and J by 0 bases, with 13 bases of the junction left unmatched. The CDR3 DNA reads TGCAGCGTCGTAGAATTTAGCGGGGCACTCTCCTACAATGAGCAGTTCTTC. Translated, it gives CSVVEFSGALSYNEQFF.

The chain combines TRBV5-6 with TRBJ1-1; D possibly corresponds to TRBD1 (5 bases). The V gene's germline CDR1 is SGHDT and CDR2 YYEEEE. With 4 bases removed from V and 1 base from J, the gap between germline ends came to 14 bases. CDR3 length: 15 residues. The CDR3 reads CASSQRTWANTEAFF. CDR3 DNA: TGTGCCAGCAGCCAACGGACATGGGCGAACACTGAAGCTTTCTTT. The whole variable domain, filled in from reference TRBV5-6 and TRBJ1-1, reads DAGVTQSPTHLIKTRGQQVTLRCSPKSGHDTVSWYQQALGQGPQFIFQYYEEEERQRGNFPDRFSGHQFPNYSSELNVNALLLGDSALYLCASSQRTWANTEAFFGQGTRLTVV.

The sample holds one count of this clone. V and J are TRBV21-1 and TRBJ2-7; the D call of TRBD1 is as the table states it, not checked on the DNA. TRBV21-1 is a known pseudogene. The CDR3 sequence is 16 residues long. This CDR3 reads CASRNAGGTGGFEQYF. The CDR3 nucleotides read TGTGCCAGCAGGAACGCGGGCGGGACAGGGGGTTTCGAGCAGTACTTC.

This clone was detected only once. The chain uses TRBV11-3 and TRBJ2-3; perhaps TRBD1 as D (6 bases). Deletions cut 5 bases from V and 2 bases from J, with 11 bases between. The CDR3 runs to 14 residues. Looked up from germline, CDR1 is SGHNT and CDR2 is YENEEA. The CDR3 region is CASSEHRATDTQYF. For the CDR3, the DNA is TGTGCCAGCAGCGAACACAGGGCCACAGATACGCAGTATTTT.

V gene TRBV19 combines with J gene TRBJ2-1, with 9 bases matching TRBD2. V was pared by 4 bases and J by 6 bases, with 7 bases of the junction left unmatched. The germline V gene encodes CDR1 LNHDA and CDR2 SQIVND (reference sequence). The CDR3 runs to 15 residues. CDR3 sequence: CASSSAGGAFNEQFF. The DNA for the CDR3 is TGTGCCAGTAGTAGCGCGGGGGGGGCCTTCAATGAGCAGTTCTTC.

This clone was detected only a few times. The genes are TRBV19 and TRBJ1-2; D is unresolved. V shed 5 bases and J shed 4 bases, with 8 bases lying between them. Germline CDR1 reads LNHDA; CDR2 reads SQIVND (reference sequence). The CDR3 sequence is 12 residues long. CDR3 sequence: CASSYGLYGYTF. The CDR3 DNA reads TGTGCCAGTAGTTATGGACTCTATGGCTACACCTTC.

The chain has TRBV5-6 and TRBJ2-1, with 10 nucleotides matching TRBD2. Germline values: CDR1 SGHDT, CDR2 YYEEEE. V shed 2 bases and J 4 bases; nucleotides not matched to a gene: 6. This CDR3 contains 16 residues. The CDR3 DNA sequence: TGTGCCAGCAGCTTAGCCCAGGGACTAGCGTACAATGAGCAGTTCTTC. Translated: CASSLAQGLAYNEQFF. Variable domain in full (rest from reference TRBV5-6 and TRBJ2-1): DAGVTQSPTHLIKTRGQQVTLRCSPKSGHDTVSWYQQALGQGPQFIFQYYEEEERQRGNFPDRFSGHQFPNYSSELNVNALLLGDSALYLCASSLAQGLAYNEQFFGPGTRLTVL.

V is TRBV11-3 and J is TRBJ1-1; 7 bases match TRBD1. Germline CDR1 is SGHNT and CDR2 is YENEEA. Trimming cost V 4 bases and J 1 base; bases outside gene matches: 3. The CDR3 is 14 amino acids. Here the CDR3 DNA reads TGTGCCAGCAGCTCGGGGACAGCGAACACTGAAGCTTTCTTT. Translation gives CASSSGTANTEAFF.

The chain recombines TRBV5-1 with TRBJ2-7; D perhaps matches TRBD1 (6 bases). The germline CDR1 and CDR2 sequences are SGHRS and YFSETQ. This CDR3 comprises 15 residues. Trimming cost V 4 bases and J 0 bases, with 14 bases left between them. The CDR3 is CASSGLGHDSYEQYF. The CDR3 DNA reads as TGCGCCAGCAGCGGGCTGGGACATGACTCCTACGAGCAGTACTTC.

This rearrangement joins TRBV7-9 to TRBJ2-1, with 13 nucleotides matching TRBD2. The CDR3 runs to 15 residues. J lost 8 bases, V lost 5 bases, and 6 bases had no gene match. Germline CDR1 SEHNR, CDR2 FQNEAQ (reference sequence). The DNA for the CDR3 is TGTGCCAGCAGCCTACTAGCGGGGGGGGAAGATGAGCAGTTCTTC. It yields the protein CASSLLAGGEDEQFF.

The chain joins TRBV28 to TRBJ1-1; 8 positions match TRBD1. V dropped 4 bases and J dropped 0; count of bases not matched to a gene: 7. This CDR3 is 16 amino acids long. CDR1 is MDHEN, CDR2 SYDVKM, per germline. This CDR3 reads CASSSTRTGMNTEAFF. DNA of the CDR3: TGTGCCAGCAGTTCTACGCGGACAGGGATGAACACTGAAGCTTTCTTT. The full variable domain, with the rest looked up from reference TRBV28 and TRBJ1-1, is DVKVTQSSRYLVKRTGEKVFLECVQDMDHENMFWYRQDPGLGLRLIYFSYDVKMKEKGDIPEGYSVSREKKERFSLILESASTNQTSMYLCASSSTRTGMNTEAFFGQGTRLTVV.

The CDR3 sequence is CASRAGVGDGYTF. The CDR3 DNA sequence: TGTGCCAGCAGGGCAGGGGTCGGAGATGGCTACACCTTC. V gene TRBV2 combines with J gene TRBJ1-2, with a tentative D call TRBD1 (6 bases). V was cut by 6 bases and J by 6 bases, with 14 bases left in between. CDR1 and CDR2 (germline): SNHLY, FYNNEI. The CDR3 length is 13 residues.

This chain connects TRBV14 to TRBJ2-1, with 9 nucleotides matching TRBD1. CDR1 and CDR2 (germline): SGHDN, FVKESK. V shed 2 bases and J 4 bases; nucleotides not matched to a gene: 6. The CDR3 is 16 amino acids. The CDR3 reads CASSQPGTGRYNEQFF. For the CDR3, the DNA is TGTGCCAGCAGCCAACCCGGGACAGGGCGGTACAATGAGCAGTTCTTC.

V usage is TRBV9 and J usage is TRBJ2-1, with D perhaps matching TRBD2 (5 bases). The V end lost 0 bases, the J end lost 8 bases, and 6 bases lay between the germline ends. The length of the CDR3 is 12 residues. Germline V gives CDR1 SGDLS, CDR2 YYNGEE. CDR3 region: CASSVDSDEQFF. The CDR3 coding sequence is TGTGCCAGCAGCGTAGATAGCGATGAGCAGTTCTTC.